The rows below give T cell receptor beta chains drawn from one sample of a study of blood T cell repertoires in COVID-19. TCRdb's copy holds only in-frame clones and misses some; the assay was immunoSEQ multiplex PCR. Of some 65,000 clones listed, approximately 84% are singletons. The source material was peripheral blood. These receptors all stem from a man aged 35-49 years with COVID-19, enrolled during active disease. Both conserved end residues are part of each CDR3. D genes are given only for firm matches. Size values are once, few and many counts, or a class for expanded clones, and some rows have none.

V	length	J	size	D	CDR3	DNA
TRBV2	15	TRBJ1-6	.	.	CASSYDSSYNSPLHF	TGTGCCAGCAGTTATGACAGCTCCTATAATTCACCCCTCCACTTT
TRBV12-3/TRBV12-4	13	TRBJ2-5	.	.	CASSLSRLETQYF	TGTGCCAGCAGTTTAAGCAGGTTAGAGACCCAGTACTTC
TRBV7-9	16	TRBJ2-2	.	TRBD1	CASRPTRGPDTGELFF	TGTGCCAGCAGACCAACCAGGGGGCCGGACACCGGGGAGCTGTTTTTT
TRBV30	12	TRBJ2-5	.	.	CAYSNDQETQYF	TGTGCTTACAGTAATGACCAAGAGACCCAGTACTTC
TRBV28	17	TRBJ1-2	.	.	CASSLSGQPGANYGYTF	TGTGCCAGCAGTTTATCCGGACAGCCCGGGGCTAACTATGGCTACACCTTC
TRBV5-1	14	TRBJ2-1	.	.	CASSWGTAYNEQFF	TGCGCCAGCAGCTGGGGGACTGCTTACAATGAGCAGTTCTTC
TRBV18	12	TRBJ1-3	few	.	CASSPPEYTIYF	TGTGCCAGCTCACCCCCGGAGTACACCATATATTTT
TRBV3-1/TRBV3-2	18	TRBJ2-6	.	TRBD1	CASSLGGTGVSGANVLTF	TGTGCCAGCAGCCTCGGTGGGACAGGGGTTTCTGGGGCCAACGTCCTGACTTTC
TRBV5-1	17	TRBJ1-6	.	.	CASSLAQDSSYNSPLHF	TGCGCCAGCAGCTTGGCACAGGACAGCTCCTATAATTCACCCCTCCACTTT
TRBV10-2	13	TRBJ1-1	.	TRBD1	CASSDRVNTEAFF	TGCGCCAGCTCCGACAGGGTGAACACTGAAGCTTTCTTT
TRBV6-5	11	TRBJ1-1	.	.	CASADWPEAFF	TGTGCCAGCGCTGACTGGCCTGAAGCTTTCTTT
TRBV4-2	14	TRBJ1-4	.	.	CASSQVTTNEKLFF	TGTGCCAGCAGCCAAGTCACAACTAATGAAAAACTGTTTTTT
TRBV2	15	TRBJ1-2	once	.	CASSEANDRTYGYTF	TGTGCCAGCAGTGAAGCTAACGACAGAACCTATGGCTACACCTTC
TRBV30	11	TRBJ1-2	.	.	CAWSQGHGYTF	TGTGCCTGGAGTCAGGGTCATGGCTACACCTTC
TRBV18	18	TRBJ2-3	once	TRBD2	CASSPTGLGAGGTDTQYF	TGTGCCAGCTCACCAACAGGCCTTGGAGCGGGGGGCACAGATACGCAGTATTTT
TRBV10-3	15	TRBJ2-5	.	TRBD2	CAISVSGGAGETQYF	TGTGCCATCAGTGTTAGCGGGGGGGCTGGGGAGACCCAGTACTTC
TRBV19	16	TRBJ1-6	.	.	CASSGRVGSYNSPLHF	TGTGCCAGTAGTGGCAGGGTTGGTTCCTATAATTCACCCCTCCACTTT